This T cell receptor (beta chain) was retrieved from a study of regulatory T cells in long-lasting Graves disease. Study outcomes and limitations: With persistent disease, TRBV28, TRBJ1-2 and TRBJ2-5 were the favored segments. Those with persistent disease had in common more public clonotypes (about 2,700) than new patients (approximately 890).

TCR beta libraries were built with iRepertoire HTBI primers and Arm-PCR of CDR3 regions. TCRdb redid the calling of the multiplex PCR reads with MiXCR, one entry per CDR3 protein. In the table there are 200,000 to 300,000 distinct CDR3 sequences, 20% to 25% of which are singletons. Time point: newly diagnosed GD, antithyroid drugs for less than 3 months. RNA from PBMCs was the source of the TCR library. CDR1 and CDR2 from the germline V gene are DFQATT and SNEGSKA (reference sequence). This CDR3 spans 16 amino acids. The junction had 5 bases not matched to a gene; V was cut back by 0 bases and J by 2 bases. Comment on this clonotype: The antigen remains unidentified.

This TCR came from a female donor with Graves disease. This chain connects TRBV20-1 to TRBJ2-1, with 9 bases identical to TRBD2. The source material was peripheral blood mononuclear cells (PBMCs), sampled at new diagnosis, from a patient treated with antithyroid drugs. The CDR3 here is CSARDQVAGAYNEQFF. The CDR3 DNA follows: TGCAGTGCTAGAGATCAAGTAGCGGGGGCCTACAATGAGCAGTTCTTC.